This TCR beta chain was found in a study of T cell responses to AZD1222 COVID-19 vaccine. J gave up 14 bases and V 2 bases, and 14 bases lay outside the gene matches. CDR3 length equals 17 residues. From germline, CDR1 is WNHNN and CDR2 SYGVQD (reference sequence). This clone is categorized as medium-sized (0.01 to 0.1%). Antigen: not known. Findings and limits, study-wide: Across the whole spike, CD4 TCRs peaked at regions 160-218 and 743-854.

Sequencing was performed with immunoSEQ multiplex PCR; in TCRdb, only in-frame clones are kept and a portion is missing. Of 120,000 or so clones in the sample, about 89% were seen once. Sequenced here: peripheral blood, sampled on day 0 of AZD1222 vaccination. V usage is TRBV10-1 and J usage is TRBJ1-6; 11 nucleotides align to TRBD1. The sequence derives from an adult in good health. CDR3 coding DNA: TGCGCCAGCAGTGAGGGTAAGGGACAGGGGGGTTCTCTGACCCTCCACTTT. This gives the protein CASSEGKGQGGSLTLHF.